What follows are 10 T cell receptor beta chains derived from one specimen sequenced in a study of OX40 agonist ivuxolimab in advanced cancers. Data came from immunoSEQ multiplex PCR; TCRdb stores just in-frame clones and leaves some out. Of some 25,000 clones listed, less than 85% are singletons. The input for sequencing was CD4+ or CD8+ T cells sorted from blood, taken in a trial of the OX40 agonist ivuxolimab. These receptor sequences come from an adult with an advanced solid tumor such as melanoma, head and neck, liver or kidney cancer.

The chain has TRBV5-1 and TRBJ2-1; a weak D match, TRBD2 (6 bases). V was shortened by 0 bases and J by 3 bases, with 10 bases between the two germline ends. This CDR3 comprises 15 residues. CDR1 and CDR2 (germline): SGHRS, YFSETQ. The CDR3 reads CASSLARGYYNEQFF. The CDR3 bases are TGCGCCAGCAGCTTGGCGCGGGGTTACTACAATGAGCAGTTCTTC. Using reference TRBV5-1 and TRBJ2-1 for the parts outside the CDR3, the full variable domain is KAGVTQTPRYLIKTRGQQVTLSCSPISGHRSVSWYQQTPGQGLQFLFEYFSETQRNKGNFPGRFSGRQFSNSRSEMNVSTLELGDSALYLCASSLARGYYNEQFFGPGTRLTVL.

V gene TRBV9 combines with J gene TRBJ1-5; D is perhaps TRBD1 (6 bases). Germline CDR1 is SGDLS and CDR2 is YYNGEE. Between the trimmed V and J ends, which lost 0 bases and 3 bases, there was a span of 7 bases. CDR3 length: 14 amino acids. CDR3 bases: TGTGCCAGCAGCGTAGGGGACAACAATCAGCCCCAGCATTTT. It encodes CASSVGDNNQPQHF.

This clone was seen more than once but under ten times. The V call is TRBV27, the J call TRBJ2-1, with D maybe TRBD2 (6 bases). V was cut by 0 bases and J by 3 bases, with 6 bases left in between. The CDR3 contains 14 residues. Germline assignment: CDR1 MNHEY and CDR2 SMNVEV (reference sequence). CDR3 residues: CASSLSGGYNEQFF. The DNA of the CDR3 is TGTGCCAGCAGTTTATCGGGAGGCTACAATGAGCAGTTCTTC.

As DNA, the CDR3 is TGTGCCAGCACCTTCAGAAGTTACGTGACAGATACGCAGTATTTT. Amino acids: CASTFRSYVTDTQYF. The chain employs TRBV7-2 and TRBJ2-3; no clear D gene. The CDR3 has 15 amino acids. Trimming cost V 7 bases and J 3 bases, with 17 bases left between them. Per the germline V gene, CDR1 is SGHTA and CDR2 is FQGNSA.

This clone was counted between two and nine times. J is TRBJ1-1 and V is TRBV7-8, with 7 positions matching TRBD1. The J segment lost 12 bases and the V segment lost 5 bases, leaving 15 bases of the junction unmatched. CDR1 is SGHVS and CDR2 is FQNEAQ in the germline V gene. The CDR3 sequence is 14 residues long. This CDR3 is CASSLSSGQELTFF. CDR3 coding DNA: TGTGCCAGCAGCCTATCTTCAGGACAGGAGTTAACTTTCTTT.

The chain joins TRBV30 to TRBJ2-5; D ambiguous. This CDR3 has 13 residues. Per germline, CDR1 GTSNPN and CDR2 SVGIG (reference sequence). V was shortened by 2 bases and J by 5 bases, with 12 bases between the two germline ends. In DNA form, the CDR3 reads TGTGCCTGGAGTTTAGACGCCGGGGAGACCCAGTACTTC. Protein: CAWSLDAGETQYF.

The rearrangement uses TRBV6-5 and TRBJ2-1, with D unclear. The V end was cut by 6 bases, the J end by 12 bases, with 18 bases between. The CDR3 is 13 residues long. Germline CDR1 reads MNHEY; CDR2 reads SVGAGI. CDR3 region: CASSSEGISRQFF. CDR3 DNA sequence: TGTGCCAGCAGCTCTGAAGGGATAAGTAGGCAGTTCTTC.

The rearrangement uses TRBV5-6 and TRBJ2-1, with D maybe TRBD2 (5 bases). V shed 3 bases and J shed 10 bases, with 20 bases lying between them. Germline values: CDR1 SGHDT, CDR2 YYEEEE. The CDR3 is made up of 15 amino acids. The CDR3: CASSSDLLPRREQFF. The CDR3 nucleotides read TGTGCCAGCAGCTCAGACCTATTACCAAGGAGGGAGCAGTTCTTC.

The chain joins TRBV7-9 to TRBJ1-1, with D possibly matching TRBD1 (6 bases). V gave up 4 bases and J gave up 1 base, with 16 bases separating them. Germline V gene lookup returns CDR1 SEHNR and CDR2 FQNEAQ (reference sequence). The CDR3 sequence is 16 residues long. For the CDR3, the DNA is TGTGCCAGCAGCTCTCTCCGTGACAGGACGAACACTGAAGCTTTCTTT. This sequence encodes CASSSLRDRTNTEAFF.

In nucleotides, the CDR3 is TGTGCCAGCAGCCAAGGGACAGATGGCTACACCTTC. Protein sequence: CASSQGTDGYTF. This sequence joins TRBV4-2 and TRBJ1-2, with D maybe TRBD1 (6 bases). V was shortened by 1 base and J by 6 bases, with 6 bases between the two germline ends. This CDR3 comprises 12 residues. Germline CDR1 LGHNA, CDR2 YNFKEQ.